This T cell receptor beta chain was captured in a study of technical replicates of blood from a few donors (dated by TCRdb to the late 2010s). With regard to this clone: The antigen it recognizes is unknown. Base qualities are not recorded, but no much larger clone differs from it by a single base.

Library creation used the immunoSEQ multiplex PCR assay. TCRdb obtained this table from immuneACCESS and retained in-frame rearrangements with V and J assigned. These tables miss some clones; where compared with another copy, unresolved V genes account for less than half of the shortfall, and the remainder is unexplained. Here the sample has fewer than 100,000 clones; more than 90% occur a single time. Approximately 0.22% of the sample is in the top ten clones. In the germline V gene, CDR1 corresponds to KGHSH and CDR2 to LQKENI. V and J are trimmed by 3 bases and 0 bases, and the gene matches miss 1 base of the junction. Including cysteine and phenylalanine, the CDR3 has 15 amino acids. The CDR3 DNA has 45 bases and is translated from base 1.

Here the chain combines TRBV18 and TRBJ1-3, with TRBD1 identical over 8 junction bases. Specimen: T cells isolated from PBMCs. This receptor was identified in a human donor in good health. The CDR3 corresponds to CASSPGTGSGNTIYF. The nucleotide sequence is TGTGCCAGCTCACCCGGGACAGGCTCTGGAAACACCATATATTTT.